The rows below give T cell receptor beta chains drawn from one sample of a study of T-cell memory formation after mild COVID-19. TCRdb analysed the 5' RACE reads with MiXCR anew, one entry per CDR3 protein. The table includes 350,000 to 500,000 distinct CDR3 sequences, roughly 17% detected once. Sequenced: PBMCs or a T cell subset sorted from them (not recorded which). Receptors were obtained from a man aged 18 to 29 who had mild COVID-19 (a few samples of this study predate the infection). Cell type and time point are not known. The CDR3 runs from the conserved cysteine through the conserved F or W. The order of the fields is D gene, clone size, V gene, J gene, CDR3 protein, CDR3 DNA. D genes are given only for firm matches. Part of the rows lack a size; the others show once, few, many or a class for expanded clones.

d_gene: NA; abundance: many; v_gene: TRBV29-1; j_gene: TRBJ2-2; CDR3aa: CSVDFMNTGELFF; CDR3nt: TGCAGCGTTGATTTCATGAACACCGGGGAGCTGTTTTTT
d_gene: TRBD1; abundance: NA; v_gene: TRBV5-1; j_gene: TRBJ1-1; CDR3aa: CASSQPTGGLHTEAFF; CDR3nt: TGCGCCAGCAGCCAACCAACAGGGGGATTACACACTGAAGCTTTCTTT
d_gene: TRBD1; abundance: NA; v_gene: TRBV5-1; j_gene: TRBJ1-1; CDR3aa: CASSGQTGGNEAFF; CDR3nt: TGCGCCAGCAGCGGACAGACAGGGGGCAATGAAGCTTTCTTT
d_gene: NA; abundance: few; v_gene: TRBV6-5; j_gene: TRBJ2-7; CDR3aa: CAASRALSYEQYF; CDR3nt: TGTGCCGCCTCTCGGGCACTTTCCTACGAGCAGTACTTC
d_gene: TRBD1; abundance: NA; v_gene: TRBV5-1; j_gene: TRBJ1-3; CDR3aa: CASSMGDRAFGNTIYF; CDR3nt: TGCGCCAGCAGCATGGGGGACAGGGCCTTTGGAAACACCATATATTTT
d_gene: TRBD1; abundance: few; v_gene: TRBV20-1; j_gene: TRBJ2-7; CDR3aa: CSVLTGDSYEQYF; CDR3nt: TGCAGTGTCCTGACAGGGGACTCCTACGAGCAGTACTTC
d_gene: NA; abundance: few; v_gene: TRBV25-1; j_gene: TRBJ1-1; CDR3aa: CASSASRDGGTEAFF; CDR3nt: TGTGCCAGCAGTGCGAGCCGGGACGGAGGGACTGAAGCTTTCTTT
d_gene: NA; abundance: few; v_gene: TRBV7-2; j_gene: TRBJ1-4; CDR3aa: CASSSGTTYEKLFF; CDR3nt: TGTGCCAGCAGCTCCGGGACGACCTATGAAAAACTGTTTTTT
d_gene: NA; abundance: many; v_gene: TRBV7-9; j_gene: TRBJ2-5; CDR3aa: CASSLDSQETQYF; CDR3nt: TGTGCCAGCAGCCTAGACAGCCAAGAGACCCAGTACTTC
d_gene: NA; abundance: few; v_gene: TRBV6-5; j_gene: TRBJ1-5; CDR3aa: CASSYLPGQPQHF; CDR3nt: TGTGCCAGCAGTTACCTCCCGGGCCAGCCCCAGCATTTT
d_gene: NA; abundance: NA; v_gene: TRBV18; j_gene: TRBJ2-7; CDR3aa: CASSRYSYEQYF; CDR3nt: TGTGCCAGCTCGAGATATTCCTACGAGCAGTACTTC
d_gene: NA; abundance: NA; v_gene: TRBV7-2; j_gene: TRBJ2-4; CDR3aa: CASSLRGEAKNIQYF; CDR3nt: TGTGCCAGCAGCTTAAGAGGGGAAGCCAAAAACATTCAGTACTTC
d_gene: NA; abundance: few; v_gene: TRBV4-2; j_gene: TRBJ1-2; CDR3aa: CASSQQKGINYGYTF; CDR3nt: TGTGCCAGCAGCCAACAGAAAGGGATTAACTATGGCTACACCTTC
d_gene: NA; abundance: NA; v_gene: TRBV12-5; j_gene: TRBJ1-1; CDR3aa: CASGLVYSWSLRTERRNTEAFF; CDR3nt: TGTGCTAGTGGTTTGGTTTACTCCTGGTCGCTAAGGACAGAAAGGAGGAACACTGAAGCTTTCTTT
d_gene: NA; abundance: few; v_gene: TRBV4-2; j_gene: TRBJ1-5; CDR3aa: CASSQSREKISNQPQHF; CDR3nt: TGTGCCAGCAGCCAAAGCAGGGAGAAGATCAGCAATCAGCCCCAGCATTTT
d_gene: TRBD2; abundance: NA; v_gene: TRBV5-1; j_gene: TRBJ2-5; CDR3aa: CASGTSGQETQYF; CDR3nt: TGCGCCAGTGGGACTAGCGGACAAGAGACCCAGTACTTC
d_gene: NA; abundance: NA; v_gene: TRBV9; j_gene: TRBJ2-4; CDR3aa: CASSLGGALNIQYF; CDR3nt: TGTGCCAGCAGCCTAGGGGGAGCCCTAAACATTCAGTACTTC
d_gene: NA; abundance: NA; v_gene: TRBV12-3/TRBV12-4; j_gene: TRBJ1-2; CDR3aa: CASTPGRSGYTF; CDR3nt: TGTGCCAGCACGCCGGGACGGTCAGGCTACACCTTC
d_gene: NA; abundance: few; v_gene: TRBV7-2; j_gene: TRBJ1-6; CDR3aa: CASSMTAGTGNSPLHF; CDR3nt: TGTGCCAGCAGCATGACCGCCGGGACTGGAAATTCACCCCTCCACTTT
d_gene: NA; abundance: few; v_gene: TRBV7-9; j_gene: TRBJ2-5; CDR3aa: CASSSPLGGLETQYF; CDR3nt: TGTGCCAGCAGCTCGCCATTGGGGGGTTTGGAGACCCAGTACTTC
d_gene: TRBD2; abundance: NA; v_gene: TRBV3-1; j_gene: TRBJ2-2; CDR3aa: CASARTSGATGELFF; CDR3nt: TGTGCCAGCGCCCGGACTAGCGGGGCCACCGGGGAGCTGTTTTTT
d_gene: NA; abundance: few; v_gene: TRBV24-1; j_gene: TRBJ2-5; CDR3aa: CATSDPQGVGETQYF; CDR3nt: TGTGCCACCAGTGACCCACAGGGTGTTGGAGAGACCCAGTACTTC
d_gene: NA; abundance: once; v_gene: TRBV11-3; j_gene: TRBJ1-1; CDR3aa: CASSLGRLTEAFF; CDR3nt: TGTGCCAGCAGCCTCGGACGGCTCACTGAAGCTTTCTTT
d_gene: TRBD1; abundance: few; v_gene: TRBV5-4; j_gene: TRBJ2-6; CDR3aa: CASSLGTASSGANVLTF; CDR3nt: TGTGCCAGCTCCCTGGGGACAGCAAGCTCTGGGGCCAACGTCCTGACTTTC
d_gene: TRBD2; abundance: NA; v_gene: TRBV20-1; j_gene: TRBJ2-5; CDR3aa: CSARPGLAGRKGTQYF; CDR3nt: TGCAGTGCTAGACCGGGACTAGCGGGGAGGAAAGGGACCCAGTACTTC
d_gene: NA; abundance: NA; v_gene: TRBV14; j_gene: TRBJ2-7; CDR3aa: CASSPGFYEQYF; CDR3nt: TGTGCCAGCAGCCCGGGTTTCTACGAGCAGTACTTC
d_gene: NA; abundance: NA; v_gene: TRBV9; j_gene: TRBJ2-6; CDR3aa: CASSRGAGANVLTF; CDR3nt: TGTGCCAGCAGCAGGGGTGCCGGGGCCAACGTCCTGACTTTC
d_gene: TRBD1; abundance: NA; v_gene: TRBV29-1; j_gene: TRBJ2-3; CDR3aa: CSVAGTGGTDTQYF; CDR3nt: TGCAGCGTTGCTGGGACAGGGGGTACAGATACGCAGTATTTT
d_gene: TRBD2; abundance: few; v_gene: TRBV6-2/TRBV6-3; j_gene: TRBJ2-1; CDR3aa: CASTDHGLDSYNEQFF; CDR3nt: TGTGCCAGCACCGATCATGGACTAGACTCCTACAATGAGCAGTTCTTC
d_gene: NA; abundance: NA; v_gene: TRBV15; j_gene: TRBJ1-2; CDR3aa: CATSRDPPRGDGYTF; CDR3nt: TGTGCCACCAGCAGAGACCCTCCGCGGGGTGACGGCTACACCTTC
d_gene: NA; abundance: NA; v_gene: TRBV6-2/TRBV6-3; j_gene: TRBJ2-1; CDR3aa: CASSYRVSYNEQFF; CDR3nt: TGTGCCAGCAGTTACAGGGTTTCCTACAATGAGCAGTTCTTC
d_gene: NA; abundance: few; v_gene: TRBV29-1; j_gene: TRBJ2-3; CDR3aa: CSVDGGDTQYF; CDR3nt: TGCAGCGTTGACGGGGGAGATACGCAGTATTTT
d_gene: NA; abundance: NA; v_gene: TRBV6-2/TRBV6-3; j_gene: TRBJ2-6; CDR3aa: CASSARQYPMNVLTF; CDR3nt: TGTGCCAGCTCAGCACGACAGTACCCAATGAACGTCCTGACTTTC
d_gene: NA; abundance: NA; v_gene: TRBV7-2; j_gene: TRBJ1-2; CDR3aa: CASRSGAGGYTF; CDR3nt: TGTGCCAGCAGATCCGGGGCCGGCGGCTACACCTTC
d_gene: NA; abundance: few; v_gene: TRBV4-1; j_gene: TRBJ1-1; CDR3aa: CASSRDRAVEAFF; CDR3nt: TGCGCCAGCAGCCGTGACCGAGCCGTTGAAGCTTTCTTT
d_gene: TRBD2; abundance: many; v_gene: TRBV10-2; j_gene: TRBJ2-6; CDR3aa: CASSGGGTNSGANVLTF; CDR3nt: TGCGCCAGCAGTGGTGGGGGGACTAACTCTGGGGCCAACGTCCTGACTTTC
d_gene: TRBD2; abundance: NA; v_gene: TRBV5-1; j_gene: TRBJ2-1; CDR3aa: CASSPGASGGDEQFF; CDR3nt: TGCGCCAGCAGCCCTGGCGCTAGCGGGGGAGATGAGCAGTTCTTC
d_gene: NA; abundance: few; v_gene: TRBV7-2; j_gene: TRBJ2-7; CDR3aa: CASSRQGSGYEQYF; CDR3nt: TGTGCCAGCAGTCGTCAGGGATCCGGCTACGAGCAGTACTTC
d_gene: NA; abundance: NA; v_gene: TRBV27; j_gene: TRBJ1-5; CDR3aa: CASFFGQPQHF; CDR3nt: TGTGCCAGCTTTTTCGGTCAGCCCCAGCATTTT
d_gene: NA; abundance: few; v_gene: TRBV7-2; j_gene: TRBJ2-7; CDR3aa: CASSLTFGGGYEQYF; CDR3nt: TGTGCCAGCAGCCTAACTTTCGGGGGTGGCTACGAGCAGTACTTC
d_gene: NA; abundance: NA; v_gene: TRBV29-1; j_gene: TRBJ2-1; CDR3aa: CSVEEGTAEAYNEQFF; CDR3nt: TGCAGCGTTGAAGAGGGGACTGCAGAGGCCTACAATGAGCAGTTCTTC
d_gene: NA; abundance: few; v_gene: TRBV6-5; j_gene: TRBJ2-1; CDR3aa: CAIRAGGNNEQFF; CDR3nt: TGTGCCATTAGGGCTGGGGGAAACAATGAGCAGTTCTTC
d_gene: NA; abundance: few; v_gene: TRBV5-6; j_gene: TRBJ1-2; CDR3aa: CASYKGDANYGYTF; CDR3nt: TGTGCCAGCTACAAAGGGGACGCTAACTATGGCTACACCTTC
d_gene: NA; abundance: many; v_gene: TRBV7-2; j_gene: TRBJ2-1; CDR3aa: CASSLVPSGQFF; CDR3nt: TGTGCCAGCAGCTTAGTTCCTTCTGGGCAGTTCTTC
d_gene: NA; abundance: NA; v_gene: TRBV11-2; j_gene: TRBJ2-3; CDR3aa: CASSLGRQDTQYF; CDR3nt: TGTGCCAGCAGCTTAGGCCGGCAGGATACGCAGTATTTT
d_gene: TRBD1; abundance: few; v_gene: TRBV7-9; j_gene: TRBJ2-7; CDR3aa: CASSWDRQAEQYF; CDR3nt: TGTGCCAGCAGTTGGGACAGGCAAGCCGAGCAGTACTTC
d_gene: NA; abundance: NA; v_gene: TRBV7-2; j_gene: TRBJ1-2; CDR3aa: CASSFAAFYGYTF; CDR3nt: TGTGCCAGCAGCTTTGCAGCCTTCTATGGCTACACCTTC
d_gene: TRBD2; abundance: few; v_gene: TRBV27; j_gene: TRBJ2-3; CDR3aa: CASRPAGTSGKGTQYF; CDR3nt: TGTGCCAGCCGTCCTGCCGGGACTAGCGGGAAGGGTACGCAGTATTTT
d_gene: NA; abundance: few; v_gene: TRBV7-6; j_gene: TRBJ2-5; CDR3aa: CASSLAPVGGEKTQYF; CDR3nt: TGTGCCAGCAGCTTAGCCCCCGTGGGCGGGGAAAAGACCCAGTACTTC
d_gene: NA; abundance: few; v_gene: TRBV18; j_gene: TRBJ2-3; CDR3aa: CASSPPRFSSTDTQYF; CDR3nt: TGTGCCAGCTCACCACCGAGGTTCTCTAGCACAGATACGCAGTATTTT
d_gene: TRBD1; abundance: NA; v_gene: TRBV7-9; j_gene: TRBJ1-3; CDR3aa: CASSQVGGLSSGNTIYF; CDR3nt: TGTGCCAGCAGCCAAGTAGGGGGCCTGTCATCTGGAAACACCATATATTTT
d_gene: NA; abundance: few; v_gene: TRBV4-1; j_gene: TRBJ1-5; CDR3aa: CASSQFQGSNQPQHF; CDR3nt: TGCGCCAGCAGCCAATTTCAGGGGAGCAATCAGCCCCAGCATTTT
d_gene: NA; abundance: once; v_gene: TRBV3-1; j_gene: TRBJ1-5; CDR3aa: CASSQGSYQPQHF; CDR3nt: TGTGCCAGCAGCCAAGGCAGTTATCAGCCCCAGCATTTT